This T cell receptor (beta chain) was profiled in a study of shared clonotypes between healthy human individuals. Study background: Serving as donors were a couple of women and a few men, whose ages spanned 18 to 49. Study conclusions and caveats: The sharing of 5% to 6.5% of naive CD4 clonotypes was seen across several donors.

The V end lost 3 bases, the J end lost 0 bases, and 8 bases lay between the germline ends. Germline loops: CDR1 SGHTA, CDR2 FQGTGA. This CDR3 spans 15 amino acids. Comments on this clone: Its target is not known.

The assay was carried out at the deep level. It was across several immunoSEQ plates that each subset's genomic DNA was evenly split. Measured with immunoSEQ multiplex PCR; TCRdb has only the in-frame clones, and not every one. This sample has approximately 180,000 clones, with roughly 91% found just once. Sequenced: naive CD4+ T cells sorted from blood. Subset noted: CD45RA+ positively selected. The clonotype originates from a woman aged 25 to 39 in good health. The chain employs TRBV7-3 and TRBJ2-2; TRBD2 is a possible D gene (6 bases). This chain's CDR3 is CASSFGTPNTGELFF. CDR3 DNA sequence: TGTGCCAGCAGCTTCGGGACTCCGAACACCGGGGAGCTGTTTTTT.